This T cell receptor beta chain is from a study of shared clonotypes between healthy human individuals. Whole-study context: Three plates each covered CD4 naive and memory; CD8 naive two, CD8 memory one.

The assay was immunoSEQ multiplex PCR, and TCRdb's table has in-frame clones only and misses some. This table holds about 600,000 clones, about 95% found once. Concerning this clone: Its specificity is unknown.

Naive-designated CD8 cells lacked CD45RO, were positively enriched for CCR7, and omitted terminally differentiated effector memory CD45RA+ cells. Whole-study results and caveats: With a few donors compared, roughly 5% of naive CD4 clonotypes were shared. When compared with the clonotypes that were shared by all four sorted-subset donors, the non-shared clonotypes turned out to have lower generation probabilities.

The CDR3 contains 14 residues. The V gene's germline CDR1 is MGHRA and CDR2 YSYEKL. V was cut by 4 bases and J by 2 bases, with 12 bases left in between. What was sequenced was naive CD8+ T cells sorted from blood. The sequence came from a woman in her 30s in good health. This sequence joins TRBV4-1 and TRBJ2-7; no clear D. The chain's CDR3 is CASSPKHTTYEQYF. In nucleotides, the CDR3 is TGCGCCAGCAGCCCAAAGCACACCACCTACGAGCAGTACTTC.